The next 6 T cell receptor beta chains were all read from a single sample in a study of shared clonotypes between healthy human individuals (dated by TCRdb to about 2020). Library preparation employed the immunoSEQ multiplex PCR assay. TCRdb stores this immuneACCESS table with in-frame sequences only. Part of the clones is absent; in the studies checked, under half of the shortfall reflects unresolved V genes, and no reason is known for the rest. Within this sample are 2 million to 3 million clones, with approximately 93% of them counted one time only. Of the sample, about 0.39% falls within the top ten clones. The sequenced sample consisted of naive CD4+ T cells from PBMCs. The meaning of the sample's cell subset or site label: CD45RA+ positively selected. The receptors shown here come from a man between 18 and 35 years old in good health. Some clones in this sample may be carry-over from other donors' samples.

The rearrangement uses TRBV18 and TRBJ1-2; 11 bases match TRBD1. This CDR3 comprises 14 residues. With V trimmed by 5 bases and J by 7 bases, 6 bases remained unmatched. The germline gives CDR1 KGHSH, CDR2 LQKENI. The chain's CDR3 is CASSTTGQGAGYTF. The DNA for the CDR3 is TGTGCCAGCTCAACCACTGGACAGGGGGCTGGCTACACCTTC.

J is TRBJ2-2 and V is TRBV4-3; 9 bases are shared with TRBD1. From germline, CDR1 is LGHNA and CDR2 YSLEER. The CDR3 spans 17 residues. The V and J ends lost 4 bases and 8 bases, in that order; junction bases with no gene match: 14. The CDR3 region has the DNA TGCGCCAGCAGCCGGGGGAAGGCGGGACAGGGATTGGGGGAGCTGTTTTTT. This encodes CASSRGKAGQGLGELFF.

The V and J genes are TRBV27 and TRBJ1-2; 9 bases line up with TRBD1. This CDR3 is built from 14 residues. The germline gives CDR1 MNHEY, CDR2 SMNVEV (reference sequence). Trimming removed 7 bases from V and 7 bases from J; junction bases left unmatched: 10. CDR3 protein: CASTPTGGSSGYTF. Here the CDR3 DNA reads TGTGCCAGCACCCCGACAGGGGGATCGTCTGGCTACACCTTC.

This clone appeared once. The rearrangement links TRBV6-1 to TRBJ2-7; possible D gene TRBD2, 6 bases. The CDR3 covers 13 residues. V was pared by 8 bases and J by 4 bases, with 15 bases between. From germline, CDR1 is MNHNS and CDR2 SASEGT. CDR3 DNA sequence: TGTGCCAGCGGGGCGGGGAGTTGGTACGAGCAGTACTTC. Its translation is CASGAGSWYEQYF.

The chain couples TRBV28 to TRBJ1-5, with unresolved D. CDR1 is MDHEN and CDR2 is SYDVKM in the germline V gene. The V end lost 6 bases, the J end lost 5 bases, and 20 bases lay between the germline ends. The CDR3 sequence is 16 residues long. The CDR3 nucleotides are TGTGCCAGCAGCCTGGCTGGGCTGGGTGGTTATCAGCCCCAGCATTTT. Amino acids: CASSLAGLGGYQPQHF.

The chain carries TRBV12-2 and TRBJ2-2; TRBD2 was called by the table and not checked on the DNA. TRBV12-2 is assigned pseudogene status. The CDR3 consists of 20 residues. The CDR3 loop reads CASRSRGRQQKPPNTGELFF. CDR3 coding DNA: TGTGCAAGTCGCTCGAGAGGGAGGCAGCAAAAACCGCCGAACACCGGGGAGCTGTTTTTT.